This T cell receptor beta chain originates from a study of regulatory T cells in long-lasting Graves disease. CDR3-region Arm-PCR and iRepertoire HTBI primers produced the TCR beta libraries. TCRdb itself ran the multiplex PCR reads through MiXCR, one entry per CDR3 protein. The top ten clones hold around 12% of a sample with 550,000 to 700,000 distinct CDR3 sequences, more than 15% of them seen once. Described time point: newly diagnosed GD, antithyroid drugs for less than 3 months. From RNA extracted from PBMCs, the TCR library was made. Many counts were recorded for this clonotype. V gave up 5 bases and J gave up 2 bases, with 9 bases separating them. CDR1 and CDR2 from the germline V gene are SGHTA and FQGTGA. The CDR3 consists of 13 residues. This sample was shared with a second study, whose subject was T cells in Graves' hyperthyroidism and ophthalmopathy.

Sequenced here: peripheral blood mononuclear cells (PBMCs), sampled at new diagnosis, from a patient treated with antithyroid drugs. The gene calls are TRBV7-3 and TRBJ2-5; D may be TRBD2 (7 bases). The source is a man younger than 30 with Graves disease. CDR3 residues: CASSRGAQETQYF. The CDR3 DNA reads TGTGCCAGCAGCCGGGGGGCACAAGAGACCCAGTACTTC.